This record looks at one T cell receptor (beta chain) sequence and its context. Its target is unknown. CDR1 and CDR2 (germline): SGHNT, YYREEE (reference sequence). Between the trimmed V and J ends, which lost 1 base and 0 bases, there was a span of 14 bases. This CDR3 is built from 18 residues. The protocol was immunoSEQ multiplex PCR, while the TCRdb copy is restricted to in-frame clones and leaves out a portion. The repertoire holds 95,000 to 100,000 clones, with around 85% as singletons. This specimen belongs to a study of T cell responses to AZD1222 COVID-19 vaccine. General observations from the study: Reportedly, nearly half of unique spike TCRs recognized epitopes outside B.1.351/B.1.1.7 mutations. Baseline seropositivity characterized only a handful of AZD1222 recipients. A rise in Spike-specific TCR breadth and depth followed two AZD1222 doses.

The sequencing here drew on peripheral blood, taken 28 days after the second AZD1222 dose. V gene TRBV5-4 combines with J gene TRBJ1-6; D gene unclear. This sequence was found in an adult who received the AZD1222 COVID-19 vaccine. CDR3 in amino acids: CASSLSWGGSSYNSPLHF. DNA of the CDR3: TGTGCCAGCAGCTTGTCTTGGGGAGGTAGCTCCTATAATTCACCCCTCCACTTT.